The TCR beta chain under discussion was sequenced for a study of cytomegalovirus exposure and HLA in healthy donors. Overall study findings and caveats: Three of the chains that were CMV-associated were confirmed in vitro to be specific for CMV antigens.

The CDR3 spans 14 residues. Germline values: CDR1 SEHNR, CDR2 FQNEAQ (reference sequence). V shed 8 bases, J shed 2 bases, and the junction held 5 bases outside the gene matches. PCR primers comprised 60 Vbeta and 13 Jbeta primers. TCRdb keeps only in-frame clones here, not all; method: immunoSEQ multiplex PCR. The data show 200,000 to 300,000 clones, approximately 84% seen once. To note about this clone: Antigen unknown.

The V gene is TRBV7-9, the J gene TRBJ2-3; 9 bases are a match to TRBD2. The source of this sequence is a woman aged 40-49 years in good health and CMV-seropositive. Input material: PBMCs. The chain's CDR3 is CASGPSGNTDTQYF. The DNA of the CDR3 is TGTGCCAGCGGGCCTAGCGGGAACACAGATACGCAGTATTTT.